This TCR beta chain was identified in a study of CD8 T cells in Susac syndrome. When the RNA was reverse transcribed, random hexamers were used with an input of roughly 0.5 to 1 ug. TCRdb re-derived calls from the immunoSEQ multiplex PCR reads in MiXCR, one entry per CDR3 protein. The table has some 170,000 distinct CDR3 sequences, roughly 95% seen once. The CDR3 is made up of 15 amino acids. With 1 base clipped from V and 4 bases from J, the junction kept 6 bases outside the gene matches. Germline CDR1 is SGHTA and CDR2 is FQGNSA. Material for sequencing was CD4+ T cells from PBMCs. The clonotype was recovered from a human donor in good health. The V gene is TRBV7-2, the J gene TRBJ1-2; 7 bases fit TRBD1. The CDR3 region is CASSLGDRFLYGYTF. The CDR3 DNA follows: TGTGCCAGCAGCTTAGGGGACAGATTTCTCTATGGCTACACCTTC. Full variable domain (outside the CDR3, taken from reference TRBV7-2 and TRBJ1-2): GAGVSQSPSNKVTEKGKDVELRCDPISGHTALYWYRQSLGQGLEFLIYFQGNSAPDKSGLPSDRFSAERTGGSVSTLTIQRTQQEDSAVYLCASSLGDRFLYGYTFGSGTRLTVV.